Reported below is one TCR beta chain. Authors' processing steps: Amplified reference gene primers provided the basis for estimating nucleated cell counts. Generated by immunoSEQ multiplex PCR, the TCRdb table keeps only in-frame clones and is missing some. That table is the source of V, J and clone size, and D and trimming were worked out from the DNA. The profile shows roughly 300,000 clones, roughly 87% of them singletons. V was pared by 4 bases and J by 5 bases, with 5 bases between. The germline V gene encodes CDR1 LNHDA and CDR2 SQIVND (reference sequence). The CDR3 contains 12 residues. The data originate from a study of blood T cell repertoires in COVID-19. Looking at the study overall: Collection of acute and convalescent COVID-19 samples took place in the United States, Italy and Spain. PBMCs, B-cell-depleted T cells, or T cells provided the cDNA or gDNA that made up the material.

The clonotype originates from a human donor in a cohort sampled during active COVID-19. The chain has TRBV19 and TRBJ2-2; no reliable D call. What was sequenced was peripheral blood. DNA of the CDR3: TGTGCCAGTAGTAGACAAACCGGGGAGCTGTTTTTT. Translated, it gives CASSRQTGELFF.